The 26 T cell receptor beta chains in this list originate from one sample, sequenced in a study of blood T cell repertoires in COVID-19. Assay used: immunoSEQ multiplex PCR; TCRdb lists only in-frame clones, some missing. The sample records some 380,000 clones, 90% being singletons. The sample was peripheral blood. These TCRs come from a young man with active or convalescent COVID-19.

The gene calls are TRBV24-1 and TRBJ1-5; possibly TRBD1 for D (5 bases). Germline V gives CDR1 KGHDR, CDR2 SFDVKD. CDR3 length: 15 amino acids. The V end lost 2 bases, the J end lost 6 bases, and 13 bases lay between the germline ends. The CDR3 DNA sequence: TGTGCCACCAGTGATTCTGGTGGGAGGGGTCAGCCCCAGCATTTT. Protein product: CATSDSGGRGQPQHF.

Concerning this clone: The junction and the germline gene differ at one end; a read error may be behind it. V is TRBV3-1 (or the pseudogene TRBV3-2) and J is TRBJ2-6; TRBD1 is a possible D gene (5 bases). CDR1 is LGHDT and CDR2 is YNNKEL in the germline V gene (reference sequence). The CDR3 loop spans 14 amino acids. The CDR3 protein is CATNKNSGANVLTF. In nucleotides, the CDR3 is TGTGCCACCAACAAGAACTCTGGGGCCAACGTGCTGACTTTC.

The rearrangement links TRBV5-1 to TRBJ2-4, with TRBD1 matching 9 bases. This CDR3 region has 16 residues. V shed 5 bases and J 4 bases; nucleotides not matched to a gene: 10. The germline V gene encodes CDR1 SGHRS and CDR2 YFSETQ. CDR3 nucleotide sequence: TGCGCCAGCAGTATTGGAGGGACAGGGCCAAAAAACATTCAGTACTTC. Protein product: CASSIGGTGPKNIQYF.

The V and J genes are TRBV6-7 and TRBJ1-5, with no clear D. TRBV6-7 is classed as an ORF, of uncertain function. The V and J ends lost 0 bases and 3 bases respectively, with 9 bases between them. CDR3 length: 15 amino acids. This chain's CDR3 is CASSYSFGVNQPQHF. The DNA of the CDR3 is TGTGCCAGCAGTTACTCGTTTGGAGTCAATCAGCCCCAGCATTTT.

This chain links TRBV19 with TRBJ1-5; D not certain. Germline CDR1 reads LNHDA; CDR2 reads SQIVND (reference sequence). V dropped 5 bases and J dropped 5 bases, with 19 bases sitting between them. The CDR3 length is 16 residues. The CDR3 DNA is TGTGCCAGTAGTCCCGAGAGCCGATTCCTAGATCAGCCCCAGCATTTT. It codes for CASSPESRFLDQPQHF.

The chain recombines TRBV7-3 with TRBJ2-3; 13 bases are shared with TRBD2. CDR3 length: 14 amino acids. From germline, CDR1 is SGHTA and CDR2 FQGTGA. V was pared by 6 bases and J by 6 bases, with 3 bases of the junction left unmatched. The CDR3 nucleotides are TGTGCCAGCAGTGGGACTAGCGGGGTTGATACGCAGTATTTT. It translates to CASSGTSGVDTQYF.

V is TRBV7-6 and J is TRBJ2-2; D ambiguous. The V and J ends lost 4 bases and 0 bases respectively, with 15 bases between them. The CDR3 has 17 residues. Germline lookup yields CDR1 SGHVS and CDR2 FNYEAQ. The CDR3 nucleotides are TGTGCCAGCAGCTGGAGTGAGGCTGACCCGAACACCGGGGAGCTGTTTTTT. Translated, it gives CASSWSEADPNTGELFF.

This rearrangement joins TRBV5-1 to TRBJ1-6; maybe TRBD1 (6 bases). The CDR3 spans 14 residues. CDR1 is SGHRS and CDR2 is YFSETQ in the germline V gene. Trimming removed 5 bases at V and 9 bases at J, with 15 bases between. In DNA, the CDR3 is TGCGCCAGCAGGCCCAGGCAGGACAGTTCACCCCTCCACTTT. Residues: CASRPRQDSSPLHF.

The V gene is TRBV3-1 (or the pseudogene TRBV3-2), the J gene TRBJ2-5, with TRBD2 identical over 11 bases. CDR1 LGHDT and CDR2 YNNKEL come from the germline V gene (reference sequence). The junction had 13 bases not matched to a gene; V was cut back by 5 bases and J by 5 bases. This CDR3 region has 17 residues. The CDR3 is CASSIPGLAVSGETQYF. CDR3 DNA: TGTGCCAGCAGCATACCGGGACTAGCGGTCTCAGGGGAGACCCAGTACTTC.

The J gene is TRBJ2-5, the V gene TRBV7-9, with D perhaps matching TRBD2 (5 bases). Trimming removed 2 bases from V and 2 bases from J, with 15 bases in between. In germline, CDR1 is SEHNR, CDR2 FQNEAQ (reference sequence). This CDR3 has 16 amino acids. CDR3 loop: CASSLLPGGLQETQYF. The CDR3 DNA sequence: TGTGCCAGCAGCTTACTCCCCGGCGGACTGCAAGAGACCCAGTACTTC.

The chain links TRBV5-4 to TRBJ1-1, with 7 bases identical to TRBD1. The trim removed 1 base at V and 7 bases at J, leaving 10 bases unmatched. CDR1 and CDR2 from the germline V gene are SGHNT and YYREEE (reference sequence). The CDR3 is 15 amino acids. The CDR3 protein is CASSLFRGMKGEAFF. CDR3 DNA: TGTGCCAGCAGCTTGTTCAGGGGGATGAAGGGTGAAGCTTTCTTT.

A single count supports this clone. This specimen includes other DNA sequences encoding the same CDR3. The chain couples TRBV5-1 to TRBJ2-3, with 12 bases identical to TRBD2. J gave up 2 bases and V 5 bases, and 3 bases lay outside the gene matches. In germline, CDR1 is SGHRS, CDR2 YFSETQ. The CDR3 length is 15 residues. The DNA of the CDR3 is TGCGCCAGCAGACGACTAGCGGGGGACACAGATACGCAGTATTTT. This codes for CASRRLAGDTDTQYF. The full variable domain, rest sourced from reference TRBV5-1 and TRBJ2-3, is KAGVTQTPRYLIKTRGQQVTLSCSPISGHRSVSWYQQTPGQGLQFLFEYFSETQRNKGNFPGRFSGRQFSNSRSEMNVSTLELGDSALYLCASRRLAGDTDTQYFGPGTRLTVL.

In DNA, the CDR3 is TGTGCCAGCAGCTCGGGAAACTTAGCGGATACTAGCACAGATACGCAGTATTTT. Its protein product is CASSSGNLADTSTDTQYF. The chain recombines TRBV5-8 with TRBJ2-3, with D tentatively TRBD2 (6 bases). The germline V gene has CDR1 SGHTS and CDR2 YDEGEE. Trimming stripped 3 bases from V and 0 bases from J, with 20 bases between. This CDR3 region has 18 residues. The full variable domain, with the rest looked up from reference TRBV5-8 and TRBJ2-3, is EAGVTQSPTHLIKTRGQQATLRCSPISGHTSVYWYQQALGLGLQFLLWYDEGEERNRGNFPPRFSGRQFPNYSSELNVNALELEDSALYLCASSSGNLADTSTDTQYFGPGTRLTVL.

The chain links TRBV6-5 to TRBJ1-2; perhaps TRBD1 as D (5 bases). Looked up from germline, CDR1 is MNHEY and CDR2 is SVGAGI. Trimming stripped 7 bases from V and 8 bases from J, with 20 bases between. CDR3 length: 14 amino acids. DNA of the CDR3: TGTGCCAGCACCACTGGAGGGACGGGCTGGGGCTACACCTTC. Translating gives CASTTGGTGWGYTF.

This clone was seen only a few times. V gene TRBV5-5 combines with J gene TRBJ1-6; D not resolved. Germline CDR1 reads SGHKS; CDR2 reads YYEKEE (reference sequence). V lost 0 bases, J lost 0 bases, and 7 bases lay in between. The CDR3 is 16 residues long. Here the CDR3 DNA reads TGTGCCAGCAGCTTGGACTGGAGCTCCTATAATTCACCCCTCCACTTT. Amino acids: CASSLDWSSYNSPLHF.

The genes are TRBV30 and TRBJ2-7, with TRBD2 identical over 8 bases. With 2 bases clipped from V and 2 bases from J, the junction kept 5 bases outside the gene matches. This CDR3 has 14 residues. CDR1 is GTSNPN and CDR2 is SVGIG in the germline V gene (reference sequence). DNA of the CDR3: TGTGCCTGGAGTTTTGCGGGAGGCCCCTACGAGCAGTACTTC. As protein: CAWSFAGGPYEQYF.

The V call is TRBV28, the J call TRBJ1-1; 7 positions agree with TRBD1. CDR3 length: 12 residues. The germline V gene has CDR1 MDHEN and CDR2 SYDVKM. V was clipped by 8 bases and J by 11 bases; unmatched bases: 11. The CDR3 region has the DNA TGTGCCAGCTTGGACAGGTTTACTGGGGCTTTCTTT. Its translation: CASLDRFTGAFF.

The V and J genes are TRBV6-5 and TRBJ2-7, with D possibly TRBD2 on 5 matching bases. V lost 8 bases to trimming and J lost 6 bases, with 11 bases between them. The CDR3 extends over 11 amino acids. Germline CDR1 and CDR2: MNHEY and SVGAGI. CDR3 protein: CASYLGGEQYF. The CDR3 DNA reads as TGTGCCAGCTACCTCGGAGGCGAGCAGTACTTC.

The CDR3 loop is CASSSTGGTNEKLFF. In nucleotides, the CDR3 is TGTGCCAGCAGCTCGACAGGCGGAACTAATGAAAAACTGTTTTTT. The chain has TRBV5-4 and TRBJ1-4; tentatively, D is TRBD1 (6 bases). The CDR3 totals 15 residues. Trimming pared 3 bases from V and 1 base from J, leaving 10 bases between. The germline V gene has CDR1 SGHNT and CDR2 YYREEE (reference sequence).

The table lists this clone with a few counts. The V gene is TRBV9, the J gene TRBJ2-1; 7 bases align to TRBD2. CDR1 is SGDLS and CDR2 is YYNGEE in the germline V gene. CDR3 size: 14 residues. Unmatched junction bases numbered 6, after V lost 4 bases and J lost 5 bases. The CDR3 region has the DNA TGTGCCAGCAGCTTGGGACTATTAAACAATGAGCAGTTCTTC. Translated: CASSLGLLNNEQFF.

This clone was observed once. The V call is TRBV19, the J call TRBJ1-5; D gene ambiguous. The CDR3 contains 14 residues. Germline V gene data show CDR1 as LNHDA and CDR2 as SQIVND (reference sequence). Trimming stripped 4 bases from V and 7 bases from J, with 14 bases between. CDR3 coding DNA: TGTGCCAGTAGTACCACGAGGGATAGGCAGCCCCAGCATTTT. The encoded protein is CASSTTRDRQPQHF.

The V gene is TRBV3-1 (or the pseudogene TRBV3-2), the J gene TRBJ1-2, with no clear D. The CDR3 is made up of 15 amino acids. CDR1 and CDR2 from the germline V gene are LGHDT and YNNKEL (reference sequence). V dropped 0 bases and J dropped 1 base, with 9 bases sitting between them. The CDR3 DNA reads as TGTGCCAGCAGCCAAGATCACCGCAGTAACTATGGCTACACCTTC. It specifies CASSQDHRSNYGYTF.

This chain joins TRBV7-9 and TRBJ2-1, with a possible D match to TRBD1 (5 bases). CDR1 and CDR2 from the germline V gene are SEHNR and FQNEAQ (reference sequence). The ends were cut back, 3 bases at V and 9 bases at J, with 12 bases in the middle. The CDR3 is made up of 13 amino acids. CDR3 coding DNA: TGTGCCAGCAGCTTTAGTGGTCAGGGTGAGCAGTTCTTC. Protein product: CASSFSGQGEQFF.

This clone occurred once. The V call is TRBV6-1, the J call TRBJ2-1, with 10 bases matching TRBD2. V lost 2 bases to trimming and J lost 5 bases; unmatched junction nucleotides: 3. The germline gives CDR1 MNHNS, CDR2 SASEGT. This CDR3 has 15 residues. The CDR3 loop reads CASSESGRAHNEQFF. In nucleotides, the CDR3 is TGTGCCAGCAGTGAAAGCGGGAGGGCCCACAATGAGCAGTTCTTC.

The V call is TRBV27, the J call TRBJ2-7, with D tentatively TRBD2 (6 bases). The CDR3 runs 14 residues. Germline values: CDR1 MNHEY, CDR2 SMNVEV (reference sequence). V was shortened by 5 bases and J by 0 bases, with 11 bases between the two germline ends. CDR3 nucleotide sequence: TGTGCCAGCAGTCCTCGGGGGACCTCCTACGAGCAGTACTTC. It yields the protein CASSPRGTSYEQYF.

This clone was picked up a small number of times. V and J are TRBV14 and TRBJ2-1, with a tentative D call TRBD1 (6 bases). V dropped 7 bases and J dropped 5 bases, with 12 bases sitting between them. This CDR3 region has 13 residues. CDR1 SGHDN and CDR2 FVKESK come from the germline V gene. DNA for the CDR3: TGTGCCAGCAACAGGGTGGTGAACAATGAGCAGTTCTTC. Encoded protein: CASNRVVNNEQFF. The full variable domain, in which reference TRBV14 and TRBJ2-1 provide the parts outside the CDR3, is EAGVTQFPSHSVIEKGQTVTLRCDPISGHDNLYWYRRVMGKEIKFLLHFVKESKQDESGMPNNRFLAERTGGTYSTLKVQPAELEDSGVYFCASNRVVNNEQFFGPGTRLTVL.